Included here is one T cell receptor beta chain sequence, with context. No antigen is known for it. Germline CDR1 reads SGHDT; CDR2 reads YYEEEE. The CDR3 has 14 amino acids. The data originate from a study of T cells expressing NK-cell markers. Study-level information: It was sorted CD3+CD56+NKG2C+, CD3+CD56+NKG2C- and CD3+CD56-NKG2C+ T cells that supplied the TCR beta repertoires. Seven sequenced donors out of eight were HCMV-seropositive, one seronegative. Overall study findings and caveats: The study found dominant NKG2C+ clonotypes at about 1.0-7.0% of CD8+ T cells in about 6 donors.

5'RACE template switching with UMIs generated TCR beta cDNA. TCRdb reprocessed the 5' RACE reads, keeping one entry per CDR3 protein, no DNA. The sample data list some 150,000 distinct CDR3 sequences. The origin of this receptor is a man between 18 and 29 years old in good health. V gene TRBV5-6 combines with J gene TRBJ2-7. Input material: blood T cells: a sorted CD56 or NKG2C T cell subset, CD4+ or CD8+ T cells, or bulk PBMC T cells (not recorded which). Here the CDR3 reads CASLASVGDREQYF.